This T cell receptor (beta chain) was found in a study of shared clonotypes between healthy human individuals. Across the whole study: CD4 naive and CD4 memory each took three plates per donor, while CD8 naive took two and CD8 memory one.

Study findings and constraints: Estimated richness was generally greater in naive than memory subsets.

As concerns this clone: Its antigen is undetermined.

Assay execution took place at the deep level. Assay used: immunoSEQ multiplex PCR; TCRdb lists only in-frame clones, some missing. Here the sample spans about 2.3 million clones, less than 95% being singletons. This clonotype originated in a man aged 18-30 years in good health. Some clones in this sample may be carry-over from other donors' samples. Specimen: naive CD4+ T cells from PBMCs. Subset of the sample: CD45RA+ positively selected.

The CDR3 sequence is CASSAAGGPSYQETQYF. CDR3 DNA: TGTGCCAGCAGCGCCGCCGGAGGCCCATCGTACCAAGAGACCCAGTACTTC. The chain joins TRBV9 to TRBJ2-5; perhaps TRBD2 as D (5 bases). Germline CDR1 is SGDLS and CDR2 is YYNGEE. V gave up 3 bases and J gave up 0 bases, with 18 bases separating them. This CDR3 spans 17 amino acids.